This entry is about one T cell receptor beta chain. Alpha- and beta-chain coverage of first-strand cDNA came from TRAV- and TRBV-specific primers. A constant-region primer paired with the V-primer adapter amplified TCRs over about 18 PCR cycles. TCRdb reprocessed the reads via MiXCR and lists one record per CDR3 protein. The repertoire consists of about 12,000 distinct CDR3 sequences, with 65% to 85% occurring once and the leading ten covering around 3.7%. This specimen comes from a study of low-dose radiotherapy and immunotherapy resistance in tumors. Study summary: A dose of 1 Gy per fraction every two weeks went to Cohort 2, totaling 13 Gy over 26 weeks. Patients were given intravenous nivolumab 240 mg every two weeks plus ipilimumab 1 mg/kg every six weeks. Dosing of intravenous cyclophosphamide at 200 mg/m2 occurred every two weeks and took place one day prior to radiation and immunotherapy.

The CDR3 covers 14 residues. With V trimmed by 5 bases and J by 5 bases, 6 bases remained unmatched. CDR1 MNHNY and CDR2 SVGAGI come from the germline V gene (reference sequence). This TCR derives from a human donor with advanced metastatic prostate, ovarian, gallbladder or colorectal cancer (not recorded which). This table probably holds off-target reads from a library built for another chain. The gene calls are TRBV6-6 and TRBJ2-3; 8 nucleotides align to TRBD1. The DNA for the CDR3 is TGTGCCAGCAGTACGGGACAGGCGGGAGATACGCAGTATTTT. This codes for CASSTGQAGDTQYF.